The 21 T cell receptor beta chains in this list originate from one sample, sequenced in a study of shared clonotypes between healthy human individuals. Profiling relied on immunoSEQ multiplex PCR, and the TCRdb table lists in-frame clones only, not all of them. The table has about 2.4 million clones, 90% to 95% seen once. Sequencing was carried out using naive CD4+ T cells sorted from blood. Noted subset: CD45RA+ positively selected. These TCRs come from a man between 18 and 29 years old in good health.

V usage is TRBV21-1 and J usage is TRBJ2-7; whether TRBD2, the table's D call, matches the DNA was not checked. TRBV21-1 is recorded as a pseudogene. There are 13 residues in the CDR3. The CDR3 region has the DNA TGTGCCAGCAGCCCACGTTTCTCCAGGAGGGGCAACTTC. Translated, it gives CASSPRFSRRGNF.

The CDR3 here is CASSPSGGSDTQYF. CDR3 DNA sequence: TGTGCCAGCAGCCCCAGCGGGGGGTCAGATACGCAGTATTTT. The chain links TRBV14 to TRBJ2-3, with 9 bases matching TRBD2. The CDR3 runs to 14 residues. V shed 4 bases and J 4 bases; nucleotides not matched to a gene: 3. From germline, CDR1 is SGHDN and CDR2 FVKESK.

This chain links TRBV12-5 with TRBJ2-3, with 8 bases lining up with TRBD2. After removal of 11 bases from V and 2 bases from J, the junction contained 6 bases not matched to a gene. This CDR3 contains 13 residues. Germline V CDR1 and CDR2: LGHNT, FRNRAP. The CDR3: CAAQRETTDTQYF. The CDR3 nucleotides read TGTGCTGCCCAGCGGGAGACCACAGATACGCAGTATTTT.

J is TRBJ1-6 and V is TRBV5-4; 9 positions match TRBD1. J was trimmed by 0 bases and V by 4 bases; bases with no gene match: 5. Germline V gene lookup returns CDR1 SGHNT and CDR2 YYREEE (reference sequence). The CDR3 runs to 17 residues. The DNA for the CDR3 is TGTGCCAGCAGCACCGGGACAGGGAGCTCCTATAATTCACCCCTCCACTTT. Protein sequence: CASSTGTGSSYNSPLHF.

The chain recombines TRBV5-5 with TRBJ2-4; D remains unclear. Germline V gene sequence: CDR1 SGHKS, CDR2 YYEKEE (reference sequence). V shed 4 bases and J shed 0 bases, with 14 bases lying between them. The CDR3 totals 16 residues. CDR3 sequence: CASSALVLVAKNIQYF. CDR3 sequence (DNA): TGTGCCAGCAGCGCTCTAGTTTTGGTAGCCAAAAACATTCAGTACTTC.

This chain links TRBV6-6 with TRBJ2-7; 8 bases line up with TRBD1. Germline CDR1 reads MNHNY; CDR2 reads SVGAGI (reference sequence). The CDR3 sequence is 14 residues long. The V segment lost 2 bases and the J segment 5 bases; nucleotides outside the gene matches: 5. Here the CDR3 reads CASSYGQGPDEQYF. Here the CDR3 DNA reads TGTGCCAGCAGTTACGGACAGGGTCCCGACGAGCAGTACTTC.

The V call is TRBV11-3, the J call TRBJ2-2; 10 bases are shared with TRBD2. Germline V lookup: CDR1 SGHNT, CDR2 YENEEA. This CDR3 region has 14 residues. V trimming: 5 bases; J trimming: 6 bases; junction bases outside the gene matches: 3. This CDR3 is CASSPAGGPGELFF. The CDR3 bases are TGTGCCAGCAGCCCAGCGGGGGGGCCCGGGGAGCTGTTTTTT.

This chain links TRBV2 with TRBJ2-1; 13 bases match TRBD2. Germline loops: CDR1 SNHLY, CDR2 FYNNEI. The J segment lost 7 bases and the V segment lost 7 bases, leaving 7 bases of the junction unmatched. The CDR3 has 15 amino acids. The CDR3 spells CASTGLAGESNEQFF. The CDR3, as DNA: TGTGCCAGCACCGGACTAGCGGGGGAGTCAAATGAGCAGTTCTTC. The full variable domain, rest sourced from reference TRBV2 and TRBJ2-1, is EPEVTQTPSHQVTQMGQEVILRCVPISNHLYFYWYRQILGQKVEFLVSFYNNEISEKSEIFDDQFSVERPDGSNFTLKIRSTKLEDSAMYFCASTGLAGESNEQFFGPGTRLTVL.

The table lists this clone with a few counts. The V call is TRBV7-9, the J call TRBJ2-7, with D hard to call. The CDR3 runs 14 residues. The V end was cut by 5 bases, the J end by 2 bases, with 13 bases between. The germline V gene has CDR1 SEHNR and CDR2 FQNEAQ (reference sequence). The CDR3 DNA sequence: TGTGCCAGCAGCCCTGTAGTGGGAACCTACGAGCAGTACTTC. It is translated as CASSPVVGTYEQYF.

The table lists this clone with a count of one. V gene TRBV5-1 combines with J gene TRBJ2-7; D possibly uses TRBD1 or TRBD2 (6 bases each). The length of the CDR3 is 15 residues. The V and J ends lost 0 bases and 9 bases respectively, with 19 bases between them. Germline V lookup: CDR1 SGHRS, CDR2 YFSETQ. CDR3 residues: CASSLEQGGVRGQYF. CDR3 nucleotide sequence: TGCGCCAGCAGCTTGGAACAGGGAGGCGTTAGAGGGCAGTACTTC.

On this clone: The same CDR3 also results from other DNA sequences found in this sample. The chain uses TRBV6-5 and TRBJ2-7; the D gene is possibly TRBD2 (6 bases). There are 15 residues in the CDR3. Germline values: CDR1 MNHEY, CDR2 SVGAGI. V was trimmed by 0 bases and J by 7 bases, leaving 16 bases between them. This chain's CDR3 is CASSYSRSGPYEQYF. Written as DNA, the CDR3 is TGTGCCAGCAGTTACTCGAGGAGCGGGCCGTATGAGCAGTACTTC.

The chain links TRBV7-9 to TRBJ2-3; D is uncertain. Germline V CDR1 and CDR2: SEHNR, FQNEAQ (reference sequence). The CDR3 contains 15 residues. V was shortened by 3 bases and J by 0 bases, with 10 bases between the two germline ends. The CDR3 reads CASSFNEFSTDTQYF. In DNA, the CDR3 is TGTGCCAGCAGCTTTAATGAGTTTAGCACAGATACGCAGTATTTT.

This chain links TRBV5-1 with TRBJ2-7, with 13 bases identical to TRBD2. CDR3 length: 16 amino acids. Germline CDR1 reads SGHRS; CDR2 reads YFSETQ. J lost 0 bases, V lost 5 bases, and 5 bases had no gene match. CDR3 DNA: TGCGCCAGCAGTTGGAGGACTAGCGGGAGCTCCTACGAGCAGTACTTC. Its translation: CASSWRTSGSSYEQYF.

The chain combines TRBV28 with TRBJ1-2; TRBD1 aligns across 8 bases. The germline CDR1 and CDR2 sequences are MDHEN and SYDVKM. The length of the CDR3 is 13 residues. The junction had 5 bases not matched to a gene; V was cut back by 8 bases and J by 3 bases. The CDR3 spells CASGTGGYYGYTF. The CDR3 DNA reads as TGTGCCAGCGGAACAGGGGGATACTATGGCTACACCTTC.

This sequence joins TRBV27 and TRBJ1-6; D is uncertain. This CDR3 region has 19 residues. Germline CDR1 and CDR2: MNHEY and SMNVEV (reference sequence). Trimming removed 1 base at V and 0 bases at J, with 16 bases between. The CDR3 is CASSLLVLGSSSYNSPLHF. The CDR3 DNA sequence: TGTGCCAGCAGTTTATTAGTGCTCGGGTCGAGCTCCTATAATTCACCCCTCCACTTT.

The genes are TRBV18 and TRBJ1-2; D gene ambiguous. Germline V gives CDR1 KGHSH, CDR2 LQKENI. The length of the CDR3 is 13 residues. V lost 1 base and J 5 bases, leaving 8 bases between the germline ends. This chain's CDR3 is CASSPRGLYGYTF. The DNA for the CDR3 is TGTGCCAGCTCACCACGCGGATTGTATGGCTACACCTTC.

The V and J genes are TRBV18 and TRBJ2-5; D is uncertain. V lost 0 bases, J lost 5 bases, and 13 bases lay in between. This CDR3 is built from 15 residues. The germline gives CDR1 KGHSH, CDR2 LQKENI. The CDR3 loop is CASSPPMAPGETQYF. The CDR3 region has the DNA TGTGCCAGCTCACCACCGATGGCGCCCGGTGAGACCCAGTACTTC.

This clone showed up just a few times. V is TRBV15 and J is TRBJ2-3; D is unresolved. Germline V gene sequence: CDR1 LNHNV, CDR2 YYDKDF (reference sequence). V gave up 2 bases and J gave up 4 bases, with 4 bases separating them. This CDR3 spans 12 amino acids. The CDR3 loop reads CATSRSSDTQYF. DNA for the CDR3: TGTGCCACCAGCAGAAGCTCAGATACGCAGTATTTT. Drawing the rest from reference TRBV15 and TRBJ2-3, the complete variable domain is DAMVIQNPRYQVTQFGKPVTLSCSQTLNHNVMYWYQQKSSQAPKLLFHYYDKDFNNEADTPDNFQSRRPNTSFCFLDIRSPGLGDTAMYLCATSRSSDTQYFGPGTRLTVL.

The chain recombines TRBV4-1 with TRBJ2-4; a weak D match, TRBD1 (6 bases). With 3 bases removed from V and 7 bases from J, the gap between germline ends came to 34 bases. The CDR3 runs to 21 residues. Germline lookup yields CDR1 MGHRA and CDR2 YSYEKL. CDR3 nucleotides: TGCGCCAGCAGCCAGGACCGGGACGGACAGCGCGCAACCCCCTCCAGGAACATTCAGTACTTC. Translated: CASSQDRDGQRATPSRNIQYF.

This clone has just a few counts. This chain's CDR3 is CASSYCTGVGYEQYF. CDR3 nucleotides: TGTGCCAGCAGTTACTGTACAGGGGTTGGCTACGAGCAGTACTTC. The chain is built from TRBV6-8 and TRBJ2-7, with 7 bases matching TRBD1. This CDR3 is built from 15 residues. J lost 3 bases, V lost 1 base, and 6 bases had no gene match. Looked up from germline, CDR1 is MNHGY and CDR2 is SAAAGT.

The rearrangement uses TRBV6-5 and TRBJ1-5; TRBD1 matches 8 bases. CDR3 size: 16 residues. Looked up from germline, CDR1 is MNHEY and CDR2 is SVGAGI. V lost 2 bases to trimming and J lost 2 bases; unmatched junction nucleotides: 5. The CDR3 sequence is CASSYPTGGGNQPQHF. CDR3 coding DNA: TGTGCCAGCAGTTACCCCACAGGGGGTGGCAATCAGCCCCAGCATTTT.